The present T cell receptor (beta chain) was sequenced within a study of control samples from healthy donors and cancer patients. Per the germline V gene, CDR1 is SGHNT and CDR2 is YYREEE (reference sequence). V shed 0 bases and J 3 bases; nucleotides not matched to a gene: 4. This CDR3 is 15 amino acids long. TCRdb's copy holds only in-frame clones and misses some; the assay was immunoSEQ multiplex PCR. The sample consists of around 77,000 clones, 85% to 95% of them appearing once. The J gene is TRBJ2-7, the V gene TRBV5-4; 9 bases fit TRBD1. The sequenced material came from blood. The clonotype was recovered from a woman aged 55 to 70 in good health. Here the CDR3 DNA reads TGTGCCAGCAGCTTGGCGCCGGGACAGGGCTACGAGCAGTACTTC. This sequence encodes CASSLAPGQGYEQYF. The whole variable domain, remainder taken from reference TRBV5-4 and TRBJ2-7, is ETGVTQSPTHLIKTRGQQVTLRCSSQSGHNTVSWYQQALGQGPQFIFQYYREEENGRGNFPPRFSGLQFPNYSSELNVNALELDDSALYLCASSLAPGQGYEQYFGPGTRLTVT.